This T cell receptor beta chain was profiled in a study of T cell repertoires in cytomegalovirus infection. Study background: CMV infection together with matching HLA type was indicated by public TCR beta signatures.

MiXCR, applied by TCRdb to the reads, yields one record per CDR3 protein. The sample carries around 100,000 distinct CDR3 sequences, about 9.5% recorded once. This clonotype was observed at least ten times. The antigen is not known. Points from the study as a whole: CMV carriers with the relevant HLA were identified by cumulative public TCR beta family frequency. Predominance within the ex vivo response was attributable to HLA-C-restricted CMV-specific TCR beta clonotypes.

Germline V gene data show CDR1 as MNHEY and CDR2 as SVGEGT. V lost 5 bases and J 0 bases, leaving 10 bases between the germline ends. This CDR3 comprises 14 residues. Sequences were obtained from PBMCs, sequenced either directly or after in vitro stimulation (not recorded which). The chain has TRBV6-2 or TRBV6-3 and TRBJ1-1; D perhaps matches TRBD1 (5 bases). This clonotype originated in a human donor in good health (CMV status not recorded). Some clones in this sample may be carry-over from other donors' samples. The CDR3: CASSPSDMNTEAFF. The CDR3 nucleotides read TGTGCCAGCAGTCCATCGGACATGAACACTGAAGCTTTCTTT.